The rows below give T cell receptor beta chains drawn from one sample of a study of T cell repertoires in cytomegalovirus infection. MiXCR, run by TCRdb on the reads, gives a single entry per CDR3 protein. The sample contains about 130,000 distinct CDR3 sequences, approximately 24% of which appear only once. For these TCRs, the target antigens are not known. Sequencing was done on a sample of PBMCs, sequenced either directly or after in vitro stimulation (not recorded which). Receptors were obtained from a human donor in good health (CMV status not recorded). Some clones in this sample may be carry-over from other donors' samples. The CDR3 runs from the conserved cysteine through the conserved F or W. The D gene is left open where the match is weak. Not every row has a clone size; where given, it reads once, few, many or a size class.

abundance	v_gene	d_gene	j_gene	len	CDR3nt	CDR3aa
many	TRBV11-2	-	TRBJ1-3	13	TGTGCCAGCAGCACGGGAGCGGGAAACACCATATATTTT	CASSTGAGNTIYF
many	TRBV7-8	-	TRBJ1-3	12	TGTGCCAGCAGCTTCGGCGGAAACACCATATATTTT	CASSFGGNTIYF
-	TRBV6-2/TRBV6-3	-	TRBJ2-5	14	TGTGCCAGCAGTTTTCGGACCCAATCGCGGACCCAGTACTTC	CASSFRTQSRTQYF
-	TRBV12-3/TRBV12-4	-	TRBJ1-4	12	TGTGCCAGTGGGACACGCGGTGAAAAACTGTTTTTT	CASGTRGEKLFF
-	TRBV27	-	TRBJ2-1	17	TGTGCCAGCAGTTTATTAACCAGCCACAGCTCCTACAATGAGCAGTTCTTC	CASSLLTSHSSYNEQFF
-	TRBV29-1	-	TRBJ1-2	15	TGCAGCGTTGAGGGACTACAGGGCTCTAACTATGGCTACACCTTC	CSVEGLQGSNYGYTF
many	TRBV6-1	-	TRBJ2-4	15	TGTGCCAGCAGCGAGGTGACTCTAGCCAAAAACATTCAGTACTTC	CASSEVTLAKNIQYF
-	TRBV28	-	TRBJ2-5	13	TGTGCCAGCAGTTTGGCGGCTGCGAAGACCCAGTACTTC	CASSLAAAKTQYF
-	TRBV7-8	-	TRBJ1-1	12	TGTGCCAGCAGCTTAGCCGGCAGGGAAGCTTTCTTT	CASSLAGREAFF
many	TRBV12-3/TRBV12-4	-	TRBJ1-2	14	TGTGCCAGCAGTCGGGGGGGGTCCACGGTGAGCTACACCTTC	CASSRGGSTVSYTF
many	TRBV7-2	TRBD2	TRBJ2-1	16	TGTGCCAGCAGCTTAGTGGGAGCGGGAGGGGCCAATGAGCAGTTCTTC	CASSLVGAGGANEQFF
few	TRBV25-1	TRBD2	TRBJ2-2	17	TGTGCCAGCCGGCCAAACATAGCGGGAGTAGACACCGGGGAGCTGTTTTTT	CASRPNIAGVDTGELFF
few	TRBV28	-	TRBJ2-5	15	TGTGCCAGCAGTTTTCCCCACGACTGGCAAGAGACCCAGTACTTC	CASSFPHDWQETQYF
-	TRBV6-2/TRBV6-3	TRBD1	TRBJ2-7	15	TGTGCCAGCAGTAACTCCGGGACAGGGGCTAGCGAGCAGTACTTC	CASSNSGTGASEQYF
few	TRBV6-2/TRBV6-3	TRBD2	TRBJ2-7	13	TGTGCCAGCAGTTGGCGGGAGTCTAGCGAGCAGTACTTC	CASSWRESSEQYF
-	TRBV6-8	-	TRBJ1-4	18	TGTGCCAGCAGCTCCGGAGGAGGGAGCCTATCAACTAATGAAAAACTGTTTTTT	CASSSGGGSLSTNEKLFF
few	TRBV15	-	TRBJ2-6	15	TGTGCCACCACGGACAGTAACTCTGGGGCCAACGTCCTGACTTTC	CATTDSNSGANVLTF
-	TRBV5-1	-	TRBJ2-5	13	TGCGCCAGCAGCTTGGAAGGGCAAGAGACCCAGTACTTC	CASSLEGQETQYF